Listed below are T cell receptor beta chains from one sample, sequenced in a study of CD8 T cells in ankylosing spondylitis. TCRdb reprocessed the 5' RACE reads via MiXCR and lists one record per CDR3 protein. The sample carries about 540,000 distinct CDR3 sequences, roughly an eighth recorded once. The sequencing input was blood, either unsorted or a sorted T cell fraction (not recorded which). The receptors were gathered from a male donor with ankylosing spondylitis. The CDR3 runs from the conserved cysteine through the conserved F or W. D genes are given only for firm matches. Expanded clones get a size class; other rows say once, few or many, or leave the size out.

cdr3_length clone_size j_call d_call v_call cdr3_aa cdr3_nt
13 many TRBJ2-1 - TRBV3-1 CASSQEIGKVQFF TGTGCCAGCAGCCAAGAGATTGGGAAGGTGCAGTTCTTC
17 few TRBJ2-1 TRBD2 TRBV7-2 CASSLVGTTTPYNEQFF TGTGCCAGCAGCTTAGTGGGGACTACCACCCCCTACAATGAGCAGTTCTTC
14 - TRBJ2-7 TRBD1 TRBV20-1 CSAAGQGTLYEQYF TGCAGTGCCGCTGGACAGGGGACTCTCTACGAGCAGTACTTC
17 - TRBJ2-3 TRBD1 TRBV24-1 CATSDRDRAGGTDTQYF TGTGCCACCAGTGATCGGGACAGGGCTGGAGGCACAGATACGCAGTATTTT
15 - TRBJ1-5 TRBD1 TRBV20-1 CSADRTGYSNQPQHF TGCAGTGCTGACCGGACAGGGTATAGCAATCAGCCCCAGCATTTT
16 few TRBJ1-4 TRBD1 TRBV12-3/TRBV12-4 CASSSIRDSDNEKLFF TGTGCCAGCAGTTCCATCCGGGACAGCGATAATGAAAAACTGTTTTTT
16 few TRBJ2-1 TRBD2 TRBV11-2 CASSIRGAGVVNEQFF TGTGCCAGCAGCATAAGGGGCGCGGGAGTGGTGAATGAGCAGTTCTTC
11 few TRBJ2-1 - TRBV14 CASSQGPEQFF TGTGCCAGCAGCCAAGGGCCTGAGCAGTTCTTC
13 - TRBJ2-4 TRBD1 TRBV7-9 CASSSGQVNIQYF TGTGCCAGCAGCAGCGGACAGGTCAACATTCAGTACTTC
14 - TRBJ2-7 TRBD2 TRBV10-2 CASSGDYISYEQYF TGCGCCAGCAGTGGGGACTATATCTCCTACGAGCAGTACTTC
15 many TRBJ2-7 TRBD1 TRBV2 CASTFQKGQGDEQYF TGTGCCAGCACCTTCCAAAAGGGACAGGGTGACGAGCAGTACTTC
12 - TRBJ2-2 - TRBV19 CAGSTNTGELFF TGTGCCGGGTCCACGAACACCGGGGAGCTGTTTTTT
16 many TRBJ2-3 TRBD2 TRBV4-2 CASSQEQREGTDTQYF TGTGCCAGCAGCCAAGAACAGCGGGAGGGCACAGATACGCAGTATTTT
14 - TRBJ1-1 TRBD1 TRBV12-3/TRBV12-4 CASSVGTENTEAFF TGTGCCAGCAGTGTCGGGACAGAGAACACTGAAGCTTTCTTT
11 - TRBJ1-5 - TRBV7-9 CASSNGGPQHF TGTGCCAGCAGCAATGGTGGGCCCCAGCATTTT
14 few TRBJ2-3 TRBD1 TRBV10-3 CAISEDRATDTQYF TGTGCCATCAGTGAGGACAGGGCCACAGATACGCAGTATTTT
16 few TRBJ2-1 TRBD2 TRBV4-1 CASSPTTGTNYNEQFF TGCGCCAGCAGCCCAACCACCGGGACTAACTACAATGAGCAGTTCTTC
14 - TRBJ1-1 - TRBV12-3/TRBV12-4 CASSKSGMGNEAFF TGTGCCAGCAGTAAAAGTGGGATGGGGAATGAAGCTTTCTTT
14 many TRBJ2-7 TRBD1 TRBV29-1 CSAVRDRDSYEQYF TGCAGCGCAGTCCGGGACAGGGATTCCTACGAGCAGTACTTC
17 few TRBJ2-7 TRBD1 TRBV25-1 CASSEPPGTVRDEEQYF TGTGCCAGCAGTGAACCACCAGGGACAGTTAGAGATGAGGAGCAGTACTTC
15 few TRBJ1-1 - TRBV12-3/TRBV12-4 CASTPPRGKNTEAFF TGTGCCAGCACTCCGCCCAGGGGCAAGAACACTGAAGCTTTCTTT
16 - TRBJ2-6 - TRBV5-1 CASSLATAPGANVLTF TGCGCCAGCAGCTTGGCTACAGCCCCTGGGGCCAACGTCCTGACTTTC
15 - TRBJ2-7 TRBD2 TRBV2 CASKRLADSSYEQYF TGTGCCAGCAAACGACTAGCGGATAGCTCCTACGAGCAGTACTTC